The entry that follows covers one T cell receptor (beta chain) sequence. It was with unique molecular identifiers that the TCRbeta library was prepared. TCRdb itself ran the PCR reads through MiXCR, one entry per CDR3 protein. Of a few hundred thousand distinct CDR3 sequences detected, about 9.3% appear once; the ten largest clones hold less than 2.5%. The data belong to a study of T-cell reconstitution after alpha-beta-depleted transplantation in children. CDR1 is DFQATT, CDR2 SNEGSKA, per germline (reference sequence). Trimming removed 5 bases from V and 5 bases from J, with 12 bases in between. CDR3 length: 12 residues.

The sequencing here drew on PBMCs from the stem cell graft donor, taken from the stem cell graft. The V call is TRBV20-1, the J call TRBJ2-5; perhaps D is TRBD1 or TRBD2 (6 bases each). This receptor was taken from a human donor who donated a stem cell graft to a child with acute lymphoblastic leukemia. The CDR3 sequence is CSAVIGGETQYF. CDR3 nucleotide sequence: TGCAGTGCTGTTATAGGGGGGGAGACCCAGTACTTC.